These T cell receptor beta chains were read from a single sample in a study of early T cells in non-severe SARS-CoV-2 infection. TCRdb itself ran the 5' RACE reads through MiXCR, one entry per CDR3 protein. Among about 83,000 distinct CDR3 sequences listed, roughly a tenth were seen once. Sequencing was performed on whole blood, taken at baseline. Every receptor here comes from an adult who was a healthcare worker with PCR-confirmed SARS-CoV-2 infection or an uninfected control (not recorded which). Each CDR3 is given with its conserved first and last residue. D genes are given only for firm matches. Expanded clones are given a class, and other clones once, few, many or no size at all.

TRBJ2-1,NA,TRBV24-1,NA,TGTGCCACCAGTGGGTGGAGCTCCTACAATGAGCAGTTCTTC,CATSGWSSYNEQFF
TRBJ2-7,many,TRBV11-2,NA,TGTGCCAGCAGCTCCAACCTTCCCCGTATCGGGGAGTACTACGAGCAGTACTTC,CASSSNLPRIGEYYEQYF
TRBJ2-1,NA,TRBV7-2,TRBD1,TGTGCCAGCAGCCGGGACAGGGTCAATGAGCAGTTCTTC,CASSRDRVNEQFF
TRBJ2-2,few,TRBV28,NA,TGTGCCAGCAGCCTAAGACTAGCCGGGGAGCTGTTTTTT,CASSLRLAGELFF
TRBJ2-3,many,TRBV20-1,TRBD2,TGCAGTGGGAGCGGACTAGCGGGAGATACGCAGTATTTT,CSGSGLAGDTQYF
TRBJ2-3,NA,TRBV5-1,NA,TGCGCCAGCAGCTTGGAGGGCCTCATCCTCGGCACAGATACGCAGTATTTT,CASSLEGLILGTDTQYF
TRBJ2-2,NA,TRBV3-1,NA,TGTGCCAGCAGCCACCTAACGCCCACAAACACCGGGGAGCTGTTTTTT,CASSHLTPTNTGELFF
TRBJ2-1,few,TRBV20-1,NA,TGCAGTGCTAGATCCCGGGGGGAGGGGGCAACCTACAATGAGCAGTTCTTC,CSARSRGEGATYNEQFF
TRBJ2-3,few,TRBV7-2,TRBD1,TGTGCCAGCAGCCGATATAGACAGGGGCAGGGAGATACGCAGTATTTT,CASSRYRQGQGDTQYF
TRBJ2-7,NA,TRBV7-8,NA,TGTGCCAGCAGCTTAGAACAGGCGAGGGAGCAGTACTTC,CASSLEQAREQYF
TRBJ2-4,few,TRBV15,NA,TGTGCCACCAGCACTAACCGGGACCTTCAGTACTTC,CATSTNRDLQYF
TRBJ1-2,many,TRBV7-8,TRBD1,TGTGCCAGCAGCTACAGGGGGGAAGAATATGGCTACACCTTC,CASSYRGEEYGYTF
TRBJ2-1,NA,TRBV5-4,NA,TGTGCCAGCAGCCACTCAGGCCGCAGCTCCTACAATGAACAGTTCTTC,CASSHSGRSSYNEQFF
TRBJ2-5,NA,TRBV14,NA,TGTGCCAGCAGCCACAGGAGGGGAGGAGAAGAGACCCAGTACTTC,CASSHRRGGEETQYF
TRBJ2-7,many,TRBV20-1,NA,TGCAGTGCTCGCGGAGACACGCGCGGTCAGTACTTC,CSARGDTRGQYF
TRBJ1-2,many,TRBV19,NA,TGTGCCAGTAGTATAAGTGTTGGGTCCGGCTACACCTTC,CASSISVGSGYTF